Listed here is a single T cell receptor (beta chain). Its antigen is unidentified. The time point: patch test 1, 2 weeks after DPC sensitization. The treatment here: therapeutic diphenylcyclopropenone sensitization with weekly scalp DPC. MiXCR, run by TCRdb on the RACE reads, gives a single entry per CDR3 protein. The sample includes 95,000 to 100,000 distinct CDR3 sequences, around an eighth seen only once; the top ten take less than 2.5%. The data originate from a study of human T cells and chemical hapten exposure. General study results and limits: High-frequency TCRs, those above 1 in 1000, stayed the same after DPC sensitization.

Germline assignment: CDR1 LNHDA and CDR2 SQIVND (reference sequence). Trimming pared 7 bases from V and 0 bases from J, leaving 15 bases between. There are 15 residues in the CDR3. V gene TRBV19 combines with J gene TRBJ1-1; D possibly corresponds to TRBD1 (5 bases). Sequencing used whole blood, obtained in connection with sensitization to the hapten diphenylcyclopropenone (DPC). This clonotype was sampled from a woman aged 40-49 years with alopecia areata. Some clones in this sample may be carry-over from other donors' samples. CDR3 DNA sequence: TGTGCCAGTAACCGACAGACGGCGGTGAACACTGAAGCTTTCTTT. This codes for CASNRQTAVNTEAFF.